The 22 T cell receptor beta chains below all came from one sample that was sequenced in a study of T cell repertoires in cytomegalovirus infection. What these receptors recognize is not known. TCRdb analysed the reads with MiXCR anew, one entry per CDR3 protein. The profile covers 550,000 to 850,000 distinct CDR3 sequences, with roughly 33% appearing a single time and about 20% taken by the ten largest. The source was cultured PBMCs, collected from culture after CMV antigen stimulation. Every receptor here comes from a human donor in good health (CMV status not recorded). Some clones in this sample may be carry-over from other donors' samples.

The CDR3 is CASSLQGGSGYTF. The CDR3, as DNA: TGTGCCAGCAGCCTACAGGGCGGTAGTGGCTACACCTTC. The genes are TRBV3-1 and TRBJ1-2, with D possibly matching TRBD1 (6 bases). The CDR3 has 13 residues. The V end was cut by 4 bases, the J end by 7 bases, with 13 bases between. From germline, CDR1 is LGHDT and CDR2 YNNKEL (reference sequence). The full variable domain, with the rest looked up from reference TRBV3-1 and TRBJ1-2, is DTAVSQTPKYLVTQMGNDKSIKCEQNLGHDTMYWYKQDSKKFLKIMFSYNNKELIINETVPNRFSPKSPDKAHLNLHINSLELGDSAVYFCASSLQGGSGYTFGSGTRLTVV.

This clonotype was seen ten or more times. The chain combines TRBV7-2 with TRBJ1-1; no definite D call. The CDR3 loop spans 15 amino acids. Trimming removed 2 bases at V and 4 bases at J, with 14 bases between. Germline V lookup: CDR1 SGHTA, CDR2 FQGNSA. CDR3 DNA: TGTGCCAGCAGCTTACCCCGAACGTGGGGCACTGAAGCTTTCTTT. Translated: CASSLPRTWGTEAFF.

The rearrangement links TRBV6-1 to TRBJ2-3, with 9 bases identical to TRBD2. This CDR3 region has 15 residues. Trimming cost V 10 bases and J 5 bases; bases outside gene matches: 13. From germline, CDR1 is MNHNS and CDR2 SASEGT. CDR3 DNA sequence: TGTGCCACTGCGCCGGGACTAGCACGGAGAGATACGCAGTATTTT. Translation gives CATAPGLARRDTQYF.

The chain carries TRBV7-2 and TRBJ1-3; 7 bases line up with TRBD1. The CDR3 is made up of 17 amino acids. The germline V gene encodes CDR1 SGHTA and CDR2 FQGNSA. V shed 1 base and J 0 bases; nucleotides not matched to a gene: 6. The DNA of the CDR3 is TGTGCCAGCAGCTTAGTGGGACAGTCGAGCTCTGGAAACACCATATATTTT. Encoded protein: CASSLVGQSSSGNTIYF.

This rearrangement joins TRBV10-3 to TRBJ2-1; the D is unclear. Germline values: CDR1 ENHRY, CDR2 SYGVKD. The CDR3 spans 14 residues. V dropped 7 bases and J dropped 7 bases, with 17 bases sitting between them. Here the CDR3 DNA reads TGTGCCATCACGGGCCAAAGCTTGGGGAATGAGCAGTTCTTC. It specifies CAITGQSLGNEQFF.

This clonotype was recorded at least ten times. The J gene is TRBJ1-2, the V gene TRBV6-1, with TRBD1 matching 7 bases. V lost 5 bases and J lost 4; bases outside the gene matches: 4. This CDR3 region has 13 residues. Germline V gives CDR1 MNHNS, CDR2 SASEGT. The CDR3: CASSRGQLYGYTF. DNA of the CDR3: TGTGCCAGCAGTCGGGGACAGCTCTATGGCTACACCTTC.

Only a few counts were recorded for this clonotype. CDR3 sequence: CASSLMAGVVNEQFF. CDR3 sequence (DNA): TGTGCCAGCAGCTTAATGGCGGGGGTGGTGAATGAGCAGTTCTTC. The rearrangement links TRBV7-2 to TRBJ2-1; TRBD2 matches at 7 bases. Trimming took 2 bases from V and 7 from J; bases not matched to a gene: 8. Germline-derived CDR1 and CDR2 are SGHTA and FQGNSA. The CDR3 spans 15 residues.

The chain couples TRBV15 to TRBJ1-5, with D possibly matching TRBD1 (6 bases). V was cut by 7 bases and J by 0 bases, with 19 bases left in between. The CDR3 sequence is 17 residues long. The germline CDR1 and CDR2 sequences are LNHNV and YYDKDF (reference sequence). The CDR3: CATIRQVQSYSNQPQHF. The CDR3 region has the DNA TGTGCCACCATTCGACAGGTCCAGTCTTATAGCAATCAGCCCCAGCATTTT.

This clonotype came up a few times. This chain joins TRBV28 and TRBJ1-1; D gene ambiguous. The CDR3 has 14 residues. Deletions cut 2 bases from V and 2 bases from J, with 9 bases between. Germline CDR1 MDHEN, CDR2 SYDVKM. The CDR3 DNA reads as TGTGCCAGCAGTTTAAGGCCCTCTAACACTGAAGCTTTCTTT. It codes for CASSLRPSNTEAFF.

The chain couples TRBV7-9 to TRBJ2-5; 13 bases are a match to TRBD2. V lost 1 base and J lost 4; bases outside the gene matches: 3. The V gene's germline CDR1 is SEHNR and CDR2 FQNEAQ (reference sequence). This CDR3 has 16 residues. This chain's CDR3 is CASSLVGLAGAETQYF. DNA for the CDR3: TGTGCCAGCAGCTTAGTAGGACTAGCGGGGGCAGAGACCCAGTACTTC.

The chain has TRBV5-4 and TRBJ2-2; D may match TRBD1 or TRBD2 (5 bases each). V shed 4 bases and J shed 5 bases, with 15 bases lying between them. This CDR3 is 15 amino acids long. The germline gives CDR1 SGHNT, CDR2 YYREEE (reference sequence). The CDR3 DNA sequence: TGTGCCAGCAGCCTGGGGTTGGGACGGACCGGGGAGCTGTTTTTT. It codes for CASSLGLGRTGELFF. Filled out from reference TRBV5-4 and TRBJ2-2, the complete variable domain reads ETGVTQSPTHLIKTRGQQVTLRCSSQSGHNTVSWYQQALGQGPQFIFQYYREEENGRGNFPPRFSGLQFPNYSSELNVNALELDDSALYLCASSLGLGRTGELFFGEGSRLTVL.

In its sample, this clonotype was seen a few times. The chain uses TRBV27 and TRBJ1-2, with TRBD1 as a possible D gene (5 bases). This CDR3 has 14 residues. Trimming took 3 bases from V and 7 from J, leaving 15 bases between them. CDR1 MNHEY and CDR2 SMNVEV come from the germline V gene (reference sequence). DNA for the CDR3: TGTGCCAGCAGTTTTAGGGGAATGGGCTTTGGCTACACCTTC. Protein product: CASSFRGMGFGYTF.

The V call is TRBV7-2, the J call TRBJ2-5, with D possibly called TRBD1 or TRBD2 (5 bases each). Germline lookup yields CDR1 SGHTA and CDR2 FQGNSA. The ends were cut back, 0 bases at V and 5 bases at J, with 13 bases in the middle. The CDR3 loop spans 15 amino acids. The DNA for the CDR3 is TGTGCCAGCAGCTTAGCGCACGGGGACCGGGAGACCCAGTACTTC. As protein: CASSLAHGDRETQYF.

The chain combines TRBV6-5 with TRBJ2-3; D assignment may be TRBD1 or TRBD2 (5 bases each). V lost 2 bases to trimming and J lost 0 bases, with 9 bases between them. Germline loops: CDR1 MNHEY, CDR2 SVGAGI. The CDR3 spans 15 residues. The CDR3 reads CASSYQGPSTDTQYF. Written as DNA, the CDR3 is TGTGCCAGCAGTTACCAGGGACCTAGCACAGATACGCAGTATTTT.

V usage is TRBV18 and J usage is TRBJ2-2; weak D call: TRBD1 (6 bases). Germline V lookup: CDR1 KGHSH, CDR2 LQKENI. The CDR3 is 15 amino acids. The ends were cut back, 4 bases at V and 6 bases at J, with 15 bases in the middle. The CDR3 DNA sequence: TGTGCCAGCTCACTACAAACAGGGATCGCCGGGGAGCTGTTTTTT. It translates to CASSLQTGIAGELFF.

This clonotype was counted many times. This chain links TRBV7-8 with TRBJ2-3; a possible D gene is TRBD2 (5 bases). The CDR3 length is 14 residues. V was trimmed by 5 bases and J by 2 bases, leaving 11 bases between them. Germline CDR1 reads SGHVS; CDR2 reads FQNEAQ. CDR3 loop: CASSLRLTTDTQYF. In DNA form, the CDR3 reads TGTGCCAGCAGCCTCCGACTAACCACAGATACGCAGTATTTT.

In its sample, this clonotype was seen many times. The chain couples TRBV12-3 or TRBV12-4 to TRBJ2-3; D unresolved. CDR3 length: 12 residues. V was trimmed by 6 bases and J by 1 base, leaving 5 bases between them. The CDR3 sequence: CASSPGTDTQYF. The CDR3 DNA reads TGTGCCAGCAGCCCCGGCACAGATACGCAGTATTTT.

The chain uses TRBV27 and TRBJ2-1; 10 nucleotides agree with TRBD2. This CDR3 has 16 amino acids. Germline V CDR1 and CDR2: MNHEY, SMNVEV (reference sequence). V lost 2 bases and J lost 7; bases outside the gene matches: 8. CDR3 sequence reads: CASSLTRLAGVNEQFF. The CDR3 coding sequence is TGTGCCAGCAGTTTAACCCGGCTAGCGGGAGTTAATGAGCAGTTCTTC.

The CDR3 nucleotides are TGTGCCAGCAACCTAGCGGGAGGTGGGTCCTACGAGCAGTACTTC. Its protein is CASNLAGGGSYEQYF. The chain couples TRBV6-2 or TRBV6-3 to TRBJ2-7; 11 positions match TRBD2. Germline CDR1 MNHEY, CDR2 SVGEGT. V dropped 7 bases and J dropped 1; count of bases not matched to a gene: 6. This CDR3 comprises 15 residues.

The V and J genes are TRBV10-1 and TRBJ2-5; 9 bases line up with TRBD1. The CDR3 contains 15 residues. Germline V gene data show CDR1 as WNHNN and CDR2 as SYGVQD (reference sequence). With V trimmed by 5 bases and J by 5 bases, 9 bases remained unmatched. The CDR3 region has the DNA TGCGCCAGCAGTCCTCGGGGACAGGGTTTGGAGACCCAGTACTTC. This translates into CASSPRGQGLETQYF.

This clonotype was recorded once. The rearrangement links TRBV3-1 to TRBJ2-7; TRBD2 matches 12 bases. Unmatched junction bases numbered 4, after V lost 3 bases and J lost 4 bases. CDR3 length: 15 amino acids. Germline V gene sequence: CDR1 LGHDT, CDR2 YNNKEL (reference sequence). The CDR3 DNA follows: TGTGCCAGCAGCCATAGGACTAGCGGGATATACGAGCAGTACTTC. This codes for CASSHRTSGIYEQYF.

The chain is built from TRBV5-4 and TRBJ1-4; 7 nucleotides agree with TRBD1. CDR1 is SGHNT and CDR2 is YYREEE in the germline V gene (reference sequence). The CDR3 is 13 residues long. Trimming took 4 bases from V and 6 from J; bases not matched to a gene: 3. Here the CDR3 reads CASSVGTDEKLFF. For the CDR3, the DNA is TGTGCCAGCAGCGTCGGGACAGATGAAAAACTGTTTTTT.